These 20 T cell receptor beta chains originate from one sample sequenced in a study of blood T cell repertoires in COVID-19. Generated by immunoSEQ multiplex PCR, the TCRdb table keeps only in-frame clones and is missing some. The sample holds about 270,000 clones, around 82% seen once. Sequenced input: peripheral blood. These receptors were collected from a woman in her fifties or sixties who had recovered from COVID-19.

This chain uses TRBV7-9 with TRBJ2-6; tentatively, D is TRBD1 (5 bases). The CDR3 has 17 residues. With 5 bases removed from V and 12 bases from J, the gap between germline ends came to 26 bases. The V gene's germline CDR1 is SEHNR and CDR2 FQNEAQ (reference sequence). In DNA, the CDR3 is TGTGCCAGCAGCACAACGCCGACAGACCCCAACGACCCCGTCCTGACTTTC. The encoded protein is CASSTTPTDPNDPVLTF. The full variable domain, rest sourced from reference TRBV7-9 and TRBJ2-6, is DTGVSQNPRHKITKRGQNVTFRCDPISEHNRLYWYRQTLGQGPEFLTYFQNEAQLEKSRLLSDRFSAERPKGSFSTLEIQRTEQGDSAMYLCASSTTPTDPNDPVLTFGAGSRLTVL.

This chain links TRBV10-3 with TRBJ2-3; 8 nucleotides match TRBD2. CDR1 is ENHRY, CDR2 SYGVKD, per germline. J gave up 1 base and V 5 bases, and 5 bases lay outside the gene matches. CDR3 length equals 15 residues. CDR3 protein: CAISLLAGRTDTQYF. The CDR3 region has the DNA TGTGCCATCAGTCTTCTAGCGGGCCGCACAGATACGCAGTATTTT.

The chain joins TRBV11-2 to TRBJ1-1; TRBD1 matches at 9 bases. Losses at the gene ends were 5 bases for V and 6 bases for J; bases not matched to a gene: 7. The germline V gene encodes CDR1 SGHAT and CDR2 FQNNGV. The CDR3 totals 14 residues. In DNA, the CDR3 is TGTGCCAGCAGCGCCTGGGACAGGGCCCCTGAAGCTTTCTTT. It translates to CASSAWDRAPEAFF. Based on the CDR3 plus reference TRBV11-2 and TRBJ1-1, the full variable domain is EAGVAQSPRYKIIEKRQSVAFWCNPISGHATLYWYQQILGQGPKLLIQFQNNGVVDDSQLPKDRFSAERLKGVDSTLKIQPAKLEDSAVYLCASSAWDRAPEAFFGQGTRLTVV.

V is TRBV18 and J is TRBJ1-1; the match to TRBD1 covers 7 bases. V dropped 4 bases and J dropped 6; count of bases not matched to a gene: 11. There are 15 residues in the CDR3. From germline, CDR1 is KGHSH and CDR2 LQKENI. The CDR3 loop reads CASSQSPWTGPEAFF. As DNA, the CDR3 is TGTGCCAGCTCACAATCCCCTTGGACAGGACCTGAAGCTTTCTTT.

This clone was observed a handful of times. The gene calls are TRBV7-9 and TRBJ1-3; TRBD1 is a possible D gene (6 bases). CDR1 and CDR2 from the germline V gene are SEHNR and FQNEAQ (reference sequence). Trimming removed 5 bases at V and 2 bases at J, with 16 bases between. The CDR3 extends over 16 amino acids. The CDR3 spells CASSPPRGAAGNTIYF. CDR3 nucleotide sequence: TGTGCCAGCAGCCCCCCTCGGGGGGCGGCTGGAAACACCATATATTTT. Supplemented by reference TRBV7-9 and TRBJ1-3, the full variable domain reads DTGVSQNPRHKITKRGQNVTFRCDPISEHNRLYWYRQTLGQGPEFLTYFQNEAQLEKSRLLSDRFSAERPKGSFSTLEIQRTEQGDSAMYLCASSPPRGAAGNTIYFGEGSWLTVV.

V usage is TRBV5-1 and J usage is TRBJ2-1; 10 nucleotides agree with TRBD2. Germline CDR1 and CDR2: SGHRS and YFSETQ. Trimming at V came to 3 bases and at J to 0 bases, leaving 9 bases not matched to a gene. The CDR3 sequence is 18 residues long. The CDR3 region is CASSSLAGVSSSYNEQFF. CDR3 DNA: TGCGCCAGCAGCTCCCTAGCGGGAGTTTCTAGCTCCTACAATGAGCAGTTCTTC.

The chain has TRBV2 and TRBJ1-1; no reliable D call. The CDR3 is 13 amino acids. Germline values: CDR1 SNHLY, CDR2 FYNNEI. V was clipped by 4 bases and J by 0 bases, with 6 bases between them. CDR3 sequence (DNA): TGTGCCAGCAGTGCCAACTTGAACACTGAAGCTTTCTTT. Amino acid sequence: CASSANLNTEAFF.

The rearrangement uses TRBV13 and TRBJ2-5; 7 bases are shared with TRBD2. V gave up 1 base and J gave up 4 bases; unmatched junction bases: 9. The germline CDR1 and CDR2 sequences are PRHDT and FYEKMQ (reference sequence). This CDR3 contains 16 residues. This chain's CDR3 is CASSLATGLEGETQYF. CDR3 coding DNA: TGTGCCAGCAGCTTAGCCACCGGACTAGAAGGAGAGACCCAGTACTTC.

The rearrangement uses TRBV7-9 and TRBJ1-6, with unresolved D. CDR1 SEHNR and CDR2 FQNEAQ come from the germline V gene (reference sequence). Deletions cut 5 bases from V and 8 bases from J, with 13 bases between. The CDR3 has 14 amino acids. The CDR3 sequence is CASSPSSPYSPLHF. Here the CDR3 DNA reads TGTGCCAGCAGCCCCAGTTCCCCGTATTCACCCCTCCACTTT. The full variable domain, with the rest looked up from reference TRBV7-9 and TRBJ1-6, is DTGVSQNPRHKITKRGQNVTFRCDPISEHNRLYWYRQTLGQGPEFLTYFQNEAQLEKSRLLSDRFSAERPKGSFSTLEIQRTEQGDSAMYLCASSPSSPYSPLHFGNGTRLTVT.

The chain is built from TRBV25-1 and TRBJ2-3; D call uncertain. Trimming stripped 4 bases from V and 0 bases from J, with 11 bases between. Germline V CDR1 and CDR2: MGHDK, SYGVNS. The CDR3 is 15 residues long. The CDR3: CASSGQTFSTDTQYF. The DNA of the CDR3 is TGTGCCAGCAGTGGGCAGACATTTAGCACAGATACGCAGTATTTT.

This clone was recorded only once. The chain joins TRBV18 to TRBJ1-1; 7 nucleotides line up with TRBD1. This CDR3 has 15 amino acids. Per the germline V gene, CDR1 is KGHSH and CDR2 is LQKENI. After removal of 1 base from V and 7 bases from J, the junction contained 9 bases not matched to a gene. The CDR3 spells CASSPRDSPAGEAFF. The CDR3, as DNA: TGTGCCAGCTCACCACGGGACAGTCCCGCGGGTGAAGCTTTCTTT.

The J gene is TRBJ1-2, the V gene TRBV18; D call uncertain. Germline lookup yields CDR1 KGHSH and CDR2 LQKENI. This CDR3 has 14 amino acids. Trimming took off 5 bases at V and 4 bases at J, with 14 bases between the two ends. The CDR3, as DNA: TGTGCCAGCTCAAAAAACCGGGAGGCCTATGGCTACACCTTC. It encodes CASSKNREAYGYTF.

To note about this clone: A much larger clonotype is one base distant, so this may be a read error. CDR3 in amino acids: CASSQTSGTYNEQFF. The DNA for the CDR3 is TGTGCCAGCAGCCAGACTAGCGGGACTTACAATGAGCAGTTCTTC. This chain joins TRBV9 and TRBJ2-1, with 11 bases identical to TRBD2. There are 15 residues in the CDR3. The germline gives CDR1 SGDLS, CDR2 YYNGEE. J lost 4 bases, V lost 4 bases, and 4 bases had no gene match.

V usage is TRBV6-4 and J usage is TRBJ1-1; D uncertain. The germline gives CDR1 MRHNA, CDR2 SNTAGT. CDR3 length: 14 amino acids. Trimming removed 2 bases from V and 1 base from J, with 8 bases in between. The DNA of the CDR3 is TGTGCCAGCAGTGACAGACTCCAGAACACTGAAGCTTTCTTT. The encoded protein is CASSDRLQNTEAFF.

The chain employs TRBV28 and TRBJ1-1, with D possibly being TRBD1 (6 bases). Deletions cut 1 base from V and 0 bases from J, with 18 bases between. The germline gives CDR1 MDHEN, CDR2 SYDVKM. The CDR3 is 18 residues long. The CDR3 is CASSLYPPGQMMNTEAFF. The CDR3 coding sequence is TGTGCCAGCAGTTTATATCCCCCCGGACAGATGATGAACACTGAAGCTTTCTTT.

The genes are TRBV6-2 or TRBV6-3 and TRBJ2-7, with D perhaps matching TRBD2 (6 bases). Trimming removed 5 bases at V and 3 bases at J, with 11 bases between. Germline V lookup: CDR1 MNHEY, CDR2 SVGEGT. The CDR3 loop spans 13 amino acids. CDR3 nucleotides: TGTGCCAGCAGTCGGGACTCCCACTACGAGCAGTACTTC. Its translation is CASSRDSHYEQYF.

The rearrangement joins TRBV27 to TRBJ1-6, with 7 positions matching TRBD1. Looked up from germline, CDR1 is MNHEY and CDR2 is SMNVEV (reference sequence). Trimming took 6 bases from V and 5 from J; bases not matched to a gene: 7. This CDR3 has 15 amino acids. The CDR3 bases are TGTGCCAGCAGCTCAACAGGGGCGGATAATTCACCCCTCCACTTT. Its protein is CASSSTGADNSPLHF.

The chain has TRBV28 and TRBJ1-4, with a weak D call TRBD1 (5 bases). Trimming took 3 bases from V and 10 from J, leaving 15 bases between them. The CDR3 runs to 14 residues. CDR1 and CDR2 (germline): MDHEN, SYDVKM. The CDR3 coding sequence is TGTGCCAGCAGTTTCGACAGCCGAATAGGAAAACTGTTTTTT. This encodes CASSFDSRIGKLFF. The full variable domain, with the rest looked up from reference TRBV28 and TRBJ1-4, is DVKVTQSSRYLVKRTGEKVFLECVQDMDHENMFWYRQDPGLGLRLIYFSYDVKMKEKGDIPEGYSVSREKKERFSLILESASTNQTSMYLCASSFDSRIGKLFFGSGTQLSVL.

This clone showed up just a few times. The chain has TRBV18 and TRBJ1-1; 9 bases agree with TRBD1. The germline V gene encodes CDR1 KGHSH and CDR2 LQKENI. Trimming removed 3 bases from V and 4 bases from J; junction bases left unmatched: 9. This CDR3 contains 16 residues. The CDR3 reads CASSPSGTGSPTEAFF. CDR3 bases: TGTGCCAGCTCACCCTCCGGGACAGGGAGCCCCACTGAAGCTTTCTTT.

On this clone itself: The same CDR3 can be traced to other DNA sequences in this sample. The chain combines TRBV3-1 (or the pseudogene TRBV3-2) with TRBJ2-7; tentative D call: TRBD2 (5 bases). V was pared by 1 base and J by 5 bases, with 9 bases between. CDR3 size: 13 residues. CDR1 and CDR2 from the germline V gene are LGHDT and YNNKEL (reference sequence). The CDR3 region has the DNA TGTGCCAGCAGCCAAGTCGGAGGACACGAGCAGTACTTC. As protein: CASSQVGGHEQYF.